This is a list of T cell receptor beta chains from one sample in a study of control samples from healthy donors and cancer patients. Repertoires were generated with immunoSEQ multiplex PCR, while TCRdb's copy carries only in-frame clones and drops some. The data contain some 100,000 clones, about 88% of them singletons. The sample comprised blood. These receptor sequences come from a woman aged 45-59 years in good health. The CDR3 runs from the conserved cysteine through the conserved F or W. Each record gives: CDR3 length, D gene, J gene, V gene, clone size, CDR3 DNA, CDR3 protein. A D gene is named only where the DNA matches it firmly. Size tells how often a clone was seen (once, few, many) or the class of an expanded clone, and some rows leave it out.

>16|NA|TRBJ2-3|TRBV4-1|NA
TGCGCCAGCAGCCAAGTGGCAGAGATTAGCACAGATACGCAGTATTTT
CASSQVAEISTDTQYF
>15|TRBD2|TRBJ2-2|TRBV6-4|few
TGTGCCAGCAGTGACTCGACTAGCGGCACCGGGGAGCTGTTTTTT
CASSDSTSGTGELFF
>14|TRBD1|TRBJ1-1|TRBV19|NA
TGTGCCAGTAGGGGACAGTTCATGAACACTGAAGCTTTCTTT
CASRGQFMNTEAFF
>15|NA|TRBJ1-1|TRBV13|NA
TGTGCCAGCAGCTTCAATCGGGGGAGGGACACTGAAGCTTTCTTT
CASSFNRGRDTEAFF
>15|TRBD1|TRBJ2-1|TRBV14|NA
TGTGCCAGCAGCCAATCAGGGGGCCCCTACAATGAGCAGTTCTTC
CASSQSGGPYNEQFF
>15|NA|TRBJ2-1|TRBV6-2/TRBV6-3|NA
TGTGCCAGCAGCCTACCCCGGACCACGGAAGATGAGCAGTTCTTC
CASSLPRTTEDEQFF
>16|TRBD1|TRBJ1-3|TRBV7-9|NA
TGTGCCAGCAGCCCCCGGGACAGGGACTCTGGAAACACCATATATTTT
CASSPRDRDSGNTIYF
>15|NA|TRBJ1-3|TRBV11-2|NA
TGTGCCAGCAGCTTAGGGGCCACTCCCGGAAACACCATATATTTT
CASSLGATPGNTIYF
>14|TRBD2|TRBJ2-3|TRBV11-3|NA
TGTGCCAGCAGCTTAGTCCGGGGGGAGTATACGCAGTATTTT
CASSLVRGEYTQYF
>14|NA|TRBJ1-3|TRBV4-2|NA
TGTGCCAGCAGCCAAGTGGATTCTGGAAACACCATATATTTT
CASSQVDSGNTIYF
>14|NA|TRBJ1-1|TRBV7-3|NA
TGTGCCAGCAGCTTAACGACACAGAACACTGAAGCTTTCTTT
CASSLTTQNTEAFF
>14|NA|TRBJ1-1|TRBV19|NA
TGTGCCAGTGCTCTCACAGGGACGAACACTGAAGCTTTCTTT
CASALTGTNTEAFF
>17|TRBD1|TRBJ2-1|TRBV9|NA
TGTGCCAGCAGCCCTCGGTCAGGGGGCGCGGGTTACAATGAGCAGTTCTTC
CASSPRSGGAGYNEQFF
>15|TRBD2|TRBJ2-1|TRBV7-3|NA
TGTGCCAGCAGCTTTGGCGGGAGATCTTCTCATGAGCAGTTCTTC
CASSFGGRSSHEQFF
>14|NA|TRBJ2-7|TRBV27|once
TGTGCCAGCAGTTTATCGGGCAGTGCCTACGAGCAGTACTTC
CASSLSGSAYEQYF
>13|NA|TRBJ2-4|TRBV19|NA
TGTGCCAGCCGCACTCTAGTCACTTCCATTCAGTACTTC
CASRTLVTSIQYF